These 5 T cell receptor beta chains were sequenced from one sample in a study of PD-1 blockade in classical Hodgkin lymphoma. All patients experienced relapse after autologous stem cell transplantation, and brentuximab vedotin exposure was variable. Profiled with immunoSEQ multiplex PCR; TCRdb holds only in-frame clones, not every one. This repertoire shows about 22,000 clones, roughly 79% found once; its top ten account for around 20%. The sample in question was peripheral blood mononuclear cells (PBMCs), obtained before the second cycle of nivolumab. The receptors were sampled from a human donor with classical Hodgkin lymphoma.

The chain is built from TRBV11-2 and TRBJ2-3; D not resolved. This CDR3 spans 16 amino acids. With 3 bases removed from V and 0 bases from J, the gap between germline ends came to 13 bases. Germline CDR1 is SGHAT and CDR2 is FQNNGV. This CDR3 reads CASSFSGLLSTDTQYF. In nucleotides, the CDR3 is TGTGCCAGCAGCTTTAGTGGGCTCCTAAGCACAGATACGCAGTATTTT.

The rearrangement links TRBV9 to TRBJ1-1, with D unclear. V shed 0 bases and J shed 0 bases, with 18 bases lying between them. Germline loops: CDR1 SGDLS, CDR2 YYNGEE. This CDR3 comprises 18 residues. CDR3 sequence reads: CASSVVSRADILNTEAFF. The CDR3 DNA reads TGTGCCAGCAGCGTAGTGTCTCGAGCTGACATCTTGAACACTGAAGCTTTCTTT.

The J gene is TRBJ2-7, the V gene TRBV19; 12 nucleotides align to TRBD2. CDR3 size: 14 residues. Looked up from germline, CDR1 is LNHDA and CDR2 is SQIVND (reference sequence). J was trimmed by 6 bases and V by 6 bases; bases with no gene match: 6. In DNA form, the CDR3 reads TGTGCCAGTAGCCCTAGCGGGGGGGCCAGCGAGCAGTACTTC. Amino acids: CASSPSGGASEQYF.

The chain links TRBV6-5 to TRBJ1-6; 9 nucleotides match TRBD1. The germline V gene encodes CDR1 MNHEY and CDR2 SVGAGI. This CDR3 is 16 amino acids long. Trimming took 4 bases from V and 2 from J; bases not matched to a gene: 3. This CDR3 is CASSSQGAPYNSPLHF. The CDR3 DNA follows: TGTGCCAGCAGTTCACAGGGGGCGCCCTATAATTCACCCCTCCACTTT.

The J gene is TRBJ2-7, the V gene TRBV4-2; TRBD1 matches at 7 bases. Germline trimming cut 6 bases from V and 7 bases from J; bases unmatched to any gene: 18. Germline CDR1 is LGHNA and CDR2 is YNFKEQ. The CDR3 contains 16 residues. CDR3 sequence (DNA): TGTGCCAGCAGTCAGGCAAGACAGGGAATGGAATCGGAGCAGTACTTC. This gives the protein CASSQARQGMESEQYF.